Ten or more counts support the clone carrying this TCR beta chain. Its target is unknown. According to the study, TCR beta libraries were built with iRepertoire HTBI primers and CDR3-region Arm-PCR. TCRdb itself ran the multiplex PCR reads through MiXCR, one entry per CDR3 protein. The sample holds about 440,000 distinct CDR3 sequences, around 14% seen once. The CDR3 sequence is 18 residues long. Germline lookup yields CDR1 SGHRS and CDR2 YFSETQ. The V gene end was trimmed by 0 bases and the J gene end by 4 bases; junction bases not matched to a gene: 13. The entry originates in a study of regulatory T cells in long-lasting Graves disease. Study as a whole: Antithyroid drugs had been taken by newly diagnosed Graves' patients for under 3 months.

Specified time point: newly diagnosed GD, antithyroid drugs for less than 3 months. RNA extracted from PBMCs served as the sequencing template. Study-level findings and limits: Lower TCR diversity characterized persistent Graves' patients relative to newly diagnosed patients. TRBV28, TRBJ1-2 and TRBJ2-5 were favored in persistent disease.

These same records also appear under a second study, on T cells in Graves' hyperthyroidism and ophthalmopathy. Per that study: Clinical symptoms, serum thyroxine, TRAb, thyroid ultrasound and orbital computed tomography established diagnosis.

This clonotype originated in a woman in her thirties with Graves disease. Sample: peripheral blood mononuclear cells (PBMCs), taken at new diagnosis, from a patient treated with antithyroid drugs. The rearrangement links TRBV5-1 to TRBJ1-1, with 9 bases matching TRBD1. The CDR3 nucleotides are TGCGCCAGCAGCTTGGCCGGACAGGGGATGCGGTTAGGCACTGAAGCTTTCTTT. This codes for CASSLAGQGMRLGTEAFF.